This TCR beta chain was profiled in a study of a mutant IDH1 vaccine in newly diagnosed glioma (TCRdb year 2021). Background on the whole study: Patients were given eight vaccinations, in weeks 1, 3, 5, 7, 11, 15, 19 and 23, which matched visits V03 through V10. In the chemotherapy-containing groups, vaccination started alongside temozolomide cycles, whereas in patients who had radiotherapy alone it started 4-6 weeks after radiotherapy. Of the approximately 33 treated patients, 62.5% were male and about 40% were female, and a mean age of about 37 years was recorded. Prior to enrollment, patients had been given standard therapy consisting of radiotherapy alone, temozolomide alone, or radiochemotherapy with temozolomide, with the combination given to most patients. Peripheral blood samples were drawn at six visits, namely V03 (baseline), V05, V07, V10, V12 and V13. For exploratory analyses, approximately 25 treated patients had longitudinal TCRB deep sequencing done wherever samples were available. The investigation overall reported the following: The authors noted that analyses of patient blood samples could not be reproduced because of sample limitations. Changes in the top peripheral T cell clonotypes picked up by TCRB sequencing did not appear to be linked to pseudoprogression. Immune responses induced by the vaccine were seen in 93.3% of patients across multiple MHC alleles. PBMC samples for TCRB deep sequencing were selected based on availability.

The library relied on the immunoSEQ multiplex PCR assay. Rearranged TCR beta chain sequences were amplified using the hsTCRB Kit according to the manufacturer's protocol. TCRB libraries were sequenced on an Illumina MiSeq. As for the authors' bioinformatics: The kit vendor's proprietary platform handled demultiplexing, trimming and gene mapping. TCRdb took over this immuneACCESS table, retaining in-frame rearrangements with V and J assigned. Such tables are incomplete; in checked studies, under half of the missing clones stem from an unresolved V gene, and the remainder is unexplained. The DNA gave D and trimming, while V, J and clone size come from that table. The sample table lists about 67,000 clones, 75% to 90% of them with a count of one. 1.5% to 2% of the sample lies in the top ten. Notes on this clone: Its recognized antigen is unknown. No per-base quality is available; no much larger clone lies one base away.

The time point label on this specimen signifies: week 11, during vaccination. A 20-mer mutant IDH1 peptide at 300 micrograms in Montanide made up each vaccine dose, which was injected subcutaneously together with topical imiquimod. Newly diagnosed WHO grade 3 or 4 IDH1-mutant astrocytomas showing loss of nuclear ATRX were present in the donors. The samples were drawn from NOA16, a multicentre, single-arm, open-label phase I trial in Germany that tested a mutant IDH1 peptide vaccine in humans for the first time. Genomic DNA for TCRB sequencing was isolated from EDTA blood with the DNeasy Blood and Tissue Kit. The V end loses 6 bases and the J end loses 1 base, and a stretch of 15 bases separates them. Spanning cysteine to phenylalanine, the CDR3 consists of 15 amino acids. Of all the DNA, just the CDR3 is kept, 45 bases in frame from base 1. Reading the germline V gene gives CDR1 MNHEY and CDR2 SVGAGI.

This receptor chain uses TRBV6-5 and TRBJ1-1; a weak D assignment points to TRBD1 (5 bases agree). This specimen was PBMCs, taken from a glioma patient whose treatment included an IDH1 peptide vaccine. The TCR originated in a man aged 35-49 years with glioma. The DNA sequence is TGTGCCAGCAGCGCCCGGGAGAGGGGGAACACTGAAGCTTTCTTT. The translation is CASSARERGNTEAFF.